A selection of T cell receptor beta chains follows, all from one sample in a study of blood T cell repertoires in COVID-19. Assay used: immunoSEQ multiplex PCR; TCRdb lists only in-frame clones, some missing. Of about 270,000 clones in the sample, roughly 90% were seen once. The material sequenced was PBMCs or T cells enriched from blood (not recorded which). The receptors were gathered from a woman aged 45-59 years who had recovered from COVID-19. Both conserved end residues are part of each CDR3. A D gene is named only where the DNA matches it firmly. Not every row has a clone size; where given, it reads once, few, many or a size class.

j_gene | abundance | v_gene | d_gene | CDR3nt | CDR3aa
TRBJ1-1 | NA | TRBV6-5 | NA | TGTGCCAGCAGTCCGCCACAGGGCTTAGAAGCTTTCTTT | CASSPPQGLEAFF
TRBJ2-3 | NA | TRBV7-8 | TRBD2 | TGTGCCAGCAGCTCAAGTGGACTAGCGGGAGGTCTCACAGATACGCAGTATTTT | CASSSSGLAGGLTDTQYF
TRBJ2-1 | once | TRBV11-2 | NA | TGTGCCAGCAGCTTAGACGACCAGGGTTACAATGAGCAGTTCTTC | CASSLDDQGYNEQFF
TRBJ1-5 | NA | TRBV2 | NA | TGTGCCAGCAAGGGGCTCCTTGGGCAGCCCCAGCATTTT | CASKGLLGQPQHF
TRBJ2-5 | NA | TRBV4-3 | TRBD2 | TGCGCCAGCAGCTCGGGACTAGCGGGAGTAATTGGAGAGACCCAGTACTTC | CASSSGLAGVIGETQYF
TRBJ1-5 | NA | TRBV28 | NA | TGTGCCAGCACCCCAGGGGCAAGGCCCCAGCATTTT | CASTPGARPQHF
TRBJ1-1 | NA | TRBV27 | TRBD1 | TGTGCCAGCAGGGGACAGGGGGCCACTGAAGCTTTCTTT | CASRGQGATEAFF
TRBJ2-7 | NA | TRBV11-2 | NA | TGTGCCAGCAGCCCCCGACTAGGGAGGCACGAGCAGTACTTC | CASSPRLGRHEQYF
TRBJ1-4 | NA | TRBV2 | TRBD1 | TGTGCCAGCAGGAAACTACCGACCGGGACAGGGGGTGAAAAACTGTTTTTT | CASRKLPTGTGGEKLFF
TRBJ2-7 | NA | TRBV27 | NA | TGTGCCAGCAAGAACCCACTCCACTCCTTCCCCCTAAACCATAGCTCCTACGAGCAGTACTTC | CASKNPLHSFPLNHSSYEQYF
TRBJ1-3 | NA | TRBV5-6 | NA | TGTGCCAGCAGCTTGGTTTCCGGGAACTCTGGAAACACCATATATTTT | CASSLVSGNSGNTIYF
TRBJ1-1 | NA | TRBV1 | NA | TGCACCAGCAGCCAAGACGACAAGAACACTGAAGCTTTCTTT | CTSSQDDKNTEAFF
TRBJ2-3 | once | TRBV7-9 | TRBD1 | TGTGCCAGCAGCACCCGGAGGGACAGGGGTGGGACAGATACGCAGTATTTT | CASSTRRDRGGTDTQYF
TRBJ2-1 | few | TRBV24-1 | TRBD2 | TGTGCCACCAGTGAGGGGACTAGCGGTAATGAGCAGTTCTTC | CATSEGTSGNEQFF
TRBJ2-1 | NA | TRBV7-8 | NA | TGTGCCAGCAGCTTACTCCGTCTAGTCCTAAGAAATGAGCAGTTCTTC | CASSLLRLVLRNEQFF
TRBJ1-3 | few | TRBV28 | NA | TGTGCCAGCAGTTTTAGCAGCGGCAACACCATATATTTT | CASSFSSGNTIYF
TRBJ2-2 | NA | TRBV5-1 | NA | TGCGCCAGCAGCTTCGAACAGAGAACATCCGGGGAGCTGTTTTTT | CASSFEQRTSGELFF
TRBJ1-5 | NA | TRBV28 | NA | TGTGCCAGCAGTTTAATCAGTCAGCCCCAGCATTTT | CASSLISQPQHF
TRBJ2-7 | NA | TRBV4-1 | TRBD2 | TGCGCCAGCAGCCCCGAGCGGGAGGGCCGCGAGCAGTACTTC | CASSPEREGREQYF
TRBJ2-7 | NA | TRBV24-1 | TRBD2 | TGTGCCACCAGTGATTCCGGACTAGCGGGAGACTACGAGCAGTACTTC | CATSDSGLAGDYEQYF
TRBJ1-3 | once | TRBV20-1 | NA | TGCAGTGCTAGTTTGTCCTTCGAGGGAAACACCATATATTTT | CSASLSFEGNTIYF
TRBJ1-1 | NA | TRBV7-2 | TRBD1 | TGTGCCAGCAGCTTAGTCTCAGGACAGGGAGCCACTGAAGCTTTCTTT | CASSLVSGQGATEAFF
TRBJ2-5 | NA | TRBV28 | NA | TGTGCCAGCAGTGATTTCGGGAGTAGTAGGGAGACCCAGTACTTC | CASSDFGSSRETQYF
TRBJ2-5 | NA | TRBV28 | NA | TGTGCCAGCAGTTTATCATCAGCAGGGCAGGAGACCCAGTACTTC | CASSLSSAGQETQYF
TRBJ2-1 | NA | TRBV18 | TRBD2 | TGTGCCAGCTCACCAGGGACTAGCAATGAGCAGTTCTTC | CASSPGTSNEQFF
TRBJ2-1 | NA | TRBV6-1 | TRBD2 | TGTGCCAGCAGTGAAGTTGTCGGGACTAGCGGGAGAAATGAGCAGTTCTTC | CASSEVVGTSGRNEQFF
TRBJ1-5 | NA | TRBV19 | NA | TGTGCCAGTAGTATGGGCAGGCGGAGGTATGTTAGCAATCAGCCCCAGCATTTT | CASSMGRRRYVSNQPQHF
TRBJ2-3 | NA | TRBV19 | TRBD2 | TGTGCCAGTAGAGGCGGGAGGGCCCCTAGTACAGATACGCAGTATTTT | CASRGGRAPSTDTQYF
TRBJ2-7 | NA | TRBV6-2/TRBV6-3 | NA | TGTGCCAGCAGTCGCACGACTAGTACCTACGAGCAGTACTTC | CASSRTTSTYEQYF
TRBJ1-2 | NA | TRBV6-5 | NA | TGTGCCAGCAGTTCCCCTCGGGGGGCTAACTGGTATGGCTACACCTTC | CASSSPRGANWYGYTF
TRBJ1-2 | once | TRBV4-3 | NA | TGCGCCAGCAGCCAAGACAGGGGCAGGGGCTACACCTTC | CASSQDRGRGYTF
TRBJ1-1 | NA | TRBV7-9 | TRBD1 | TGTGCCAGCAGCCTATCTACAGGGGACACTGAAGCTTTCTTT | CASSLSTGDTEAFF
TRBJ1-2 | NA | TRBV7-9 | TRBD1 | TGTGCCAGCAGAGGGACAGACATCTATGGCTACACCTTC | CASRGTDIYGYTF
TRBJ2-3 | NA | TRBV2 | NA | TGTGCCAGCACTACCACAGATACGCAGTATTTT | CASTTTDTQYF
TRBJ1-3 | many | TRBV9 | NA | TGTGCCAGCAGCCCTCTCCAGTCCTCTGGAAACACCATATATTTT | CASSPLQSSGNTIYF
TRBJ1-2 | NA | TRBV29-1 | NA | TGCAGCGTGGGGGGGACGGAGATCTATGGCTACACCTTC | CSVGGTEIYGYTF
TRBJ1-1 | NA | TRBV3-1/TRBV3-2 | NA | TGTGCCAGCAGCCAGGGGGGTGAAGCTTTCTTT | CASSQGGEAFF
TRBJ1-5 | once | TRBV15 | TRBD1 | TGTGCCACCAGCAGGACGGGACAGGGACAGCCCCAGCATTTT | CATSRTGQGQPQHF